The TCR beta chain described here comes from a study of cytomegalovirus exposure and HLA in healthy donors. Germline V gene sequence: CDR1 SGDLS, CDR2 YYNGEE. Trimming removed 1 base from V and 5 bases from J; junction bases left unmatched: 2. This CDR3 spans 15 amino acids. It was with 60 Vbeta and 13 Jbeta primers that the PCR ran. Clones were read by immunoSEQ multiplex PCR, and TCRdb kept only the in-frame ones, dropping some. Of some 57,000 clones listed, approximately 75% were seen once; the top ten hold less than 7%. Study-wide results and caveats: Immune exposure information comprised only CMV serostatus.

To note about this clone: Its specificity is not known.

The chain couples TRBV9 to TRBJ2-2, with 10 nucleotides matching TRBD2. The clonotype was recovered from a woman aged 25 to 39 in good health and CMV-seronegative. Sample: PBMCs. The CDR3 is CASSVRTSGTGELFF. The CDR3 nucleotides are TGTGCCAGCAGCGTAAGGACTAGCGGTACCGGGGAGCTGTTTTTT.